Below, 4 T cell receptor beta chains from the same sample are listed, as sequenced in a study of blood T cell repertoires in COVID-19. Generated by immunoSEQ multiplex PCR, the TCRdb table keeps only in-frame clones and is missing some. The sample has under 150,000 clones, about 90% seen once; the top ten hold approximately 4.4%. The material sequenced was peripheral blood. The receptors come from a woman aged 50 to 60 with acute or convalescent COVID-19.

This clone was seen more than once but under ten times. The CDR3 here is CASSIRGQGMNTEAFF. The CDR3 DNA is TGTGCCAGTAGCATAAGGGGCCAGGGGATGAACACTGAAGCTTTCTTT. This chain uses TRBV19 with TRBJ1-1; maybe TRBD1 (6 bases). V was pared by 6 bases and J by 0 bases, with 17 bases between. This CDR3 spans 16 amino acids. CDR1 LNHDA and CDR2 SQIVND come from the germline V gene (reference sequence).

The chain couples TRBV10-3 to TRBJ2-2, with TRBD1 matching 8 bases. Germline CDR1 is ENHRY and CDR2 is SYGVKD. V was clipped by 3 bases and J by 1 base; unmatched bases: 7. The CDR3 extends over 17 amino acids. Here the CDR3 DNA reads TGTGCCATCAGTGACCTTGGCGGGACAGGGAACACCGGGGAGCTGTTTTTT. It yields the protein CAISDLGGTGNTGELFF.

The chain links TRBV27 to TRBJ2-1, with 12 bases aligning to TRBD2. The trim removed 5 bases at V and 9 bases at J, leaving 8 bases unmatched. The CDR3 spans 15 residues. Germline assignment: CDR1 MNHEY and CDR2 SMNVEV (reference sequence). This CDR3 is CASSPSGRGGVEQFF. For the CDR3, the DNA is TGTGCCAGCAGTCCTAGCGGGAGGGGGGGGGTTGAGCAGTTCTTC.

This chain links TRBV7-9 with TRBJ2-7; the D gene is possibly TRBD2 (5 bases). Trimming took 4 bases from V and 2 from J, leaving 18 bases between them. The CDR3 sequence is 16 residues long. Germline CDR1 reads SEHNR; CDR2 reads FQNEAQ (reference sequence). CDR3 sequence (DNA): TGTGCCAGCAGCTCCTCAGCGAGGGAAATCACCTACGAGCAGTACTTC. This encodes CASSSSAREITYEQYF. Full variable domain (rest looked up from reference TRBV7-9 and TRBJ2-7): DTGVSQNPRHKITKRGQNVTFRCDPISEHNRLYWYRQTLGQGPEFLTYFQNEAQLEKSRLLSDRFSAERPKGSFSTLEIQRTEQGDSAMYLCASSSSAREITYEQYFGPGTRLTVT.